The 12 T cell receptor beta chains reported below all come from one sample, sequenced in a study of memory CD4+ T cells and cytomegalovirus serostatus. Single viable CD3+CD4+CD8-CD45RO+ cells were sorted as the memory CD4+ T cells. Only in-frame clones appear in the TCRdb table, and some are missing; sequencing was by immunoSEQ multiplex PCR. The table has 60,000 to 70,000 clones, 60% to 85% seen once. What was sequenced was memory CD4+ T cells from blood. The receptors derive from an adult in good health and CMV-seropositive.

V usage is TRBV9 and J usage is TRBJ2-2, with 7 positions matching TRBD2. V lost 0 bases to trimming and J lost 2 bases; unmatched junction nucleotides: 4. CDR1 SGDLS and CDR2 YYNGEE come from the germline V gene. The CDR3 totals 16 residues. The CDR3 nucleotides are TGTGCCAGCAGCGTAGACGCGGGAGCAAACACCGGGGAGCTGTTTTTT. This encodes CASSVDAGANTGELFF.

The chain uses TRBV6-6 and TRBJ1-2; tentatively, D is TRBD1 (5 bases). The CDR3 loop spans 13 amino acids. Germline CDR1 reads MNHNY; CDR2 reads SVGAGI (reference sequence). The V end lost 7 bases, the J end lost 3 bases, and 12 bases lay between the germline ends. CDR3 coding DNA: TGTGCCAGCAACCAAGCAGGGCACTATGGCTACACCTTC. It is translated as CASNQAGHYGYTF.

The chain recombines TRBV10-2 with TRBJ1-4, with TRBD1 matching over 7 bases. The CDR3 consists of 14 residues. CDR1 and CDR2 (germline): WSHSY, SAAADI. V was pared by 6 bases and J by 8 bases, with 9 bases of the junction left unmatched. The CDR3 protein is CASRRTGGFEKLFF. In DNA form, the CDR3 reads TGCGCCAGCAGGAGGACAGGCGGTTTCGAAAAACTGTTTTTT.

This clone appeared a single time. The genes are TRBV2 and TRBJ2-6; D perhaps matches TRBD2 (5 bases). With 6 bases removed from V and 2 bases from J, the gap between germline ends came to 11 bases. CDR1 SNHLY and CDR2 FYNNEI come from the germline V gene. The CDR3 loop spans 15 amino acids. CDR3: CASRFEGAGANVLTF. CDR3 bases: TGTGCCAGCAGATTTGAGGGAGCTGGGGCCAACGTCCTGACTTTC.

This clone was observed a few times. The rearrangement joins TRBV5-4 to TRBJ1-6; 7 bases fit TRBD1. CDR1 and CDR2 from the germline V gene are SGHNT and YYREEE (reference sequence). The CDR3 totals 15 residues. Trimming removed 4 bases from V and 7 bases from J; junction bases left unmatched: 8. Here the CDR3 DNA reads TGTGCCAGCAGCCCCTCGGGACAGCAGAATTCACCCCTCCACTTT. The encoded protein is CASSPSGQQNSPLHF.

The chain recombines TRBV4-1 with TRBJ2-7; possibly TRBD1 for D (7 bases). V dropped 1 base and J dropped 6 bases, with 16 bases sitting between them. The CDR3 extends over 15 amino acids. Germline values: CDR1 MGHRA, CDR2 YSYEKL. CDR3 DNA: TGCGCCAGCAGCCAAGTTTGGGCAGGGGGAGGCGAGCAGTACTTC. This encodes CASSQVWAGGGEQYF.

V usage is TRBV4-1 and J usage is TRBJ2-5; 8 positions agree with TRBD2. The CDR3 has 15 amino acids. Germline CDR1 and CDR2: MGHRA and YSYEKL. Trimming removed 3 bases from V and 4 bases from J; junction bases left unmatched: 7. The CDR3 loop is CASSQESGRGETQYF. In DNA, the CDR3 is TGCGCCAGCAGCCAGGAGAGCGGGAGAGGAGAGACCCAGTACTTC.

The J gene is TRBJ1-5, the V gene TRBV5-1; possibly TRBD1 for D (6 bases). This CDR3 spans 14 amino acids. The V gene lost 0 bases and the J gene lost 6 bases, with 10 bases spanning the gap. Germline-derived CDR1 and CDR2 are SGHRS and YFSETQ. Here the CDR3 reads CASSLALGGQPQHF. The CDR3 region has the DNA TGCGCCAGCAGCTTGGCCCTAGGGGGTCAGCCCCAGCATTTT.

The CDR3 region has the DNA TGTGCCAGCAGCAAGTCCCGAGATACGCAGTATTTT. Translating it yields CASSKSRDTQYF. The chain carries TRBV11-3 and TRBJ2-3; D remains unclear. Germline CDR1 and CDR2: SGHNT and YENEEA. Trimming took off 5 bases at V and 5 bases at J, with 8 bases between the two ends. The CDR3 consists of 12 residues.

This clone was seen only once. The V gene is TRBV5-1, the J gene TRBJ1-3; TRBD1 is a possible D gene (5 bases). The V end lost 0 bases, the J end lost 3 bases, and 13 bases lay between the germline ends. CDR1 is SGHRS and CDR2 is YFSETQ in the germline V gene. This CDR3 is built from 16 residues. The CDR3 reads CASSLAGVLRGNTIYF. The CDR3 DNA reads TGCGCCAGCAGCTTGGCGGGGGTTCTCCGTGGAAACACCATATATTTT.

This clone came up a few times. The V and J genes are TRBV30 and TRBJ1-1, with D hard to call. Trimming pared 5 bases from V and 1 base from J, leaving 11 bases between. In germline, CDR1 is GTSNPN, CDR2 SVGIG (reference sequence). There are 13 residues in the CDR3. The CDR3: CAWGGWENTEAFF. The CDR3 nucleotides read TGTGCCTGGGGTGGCTGGGAGAACACTGAAGCTTTCTTT.

This sequence joins TRBV5-1 and TRBJ2-7, with a weak D call TRBD2 (6 bases). The CDR3 has 14 amino acids. The germline V gene has CDR1 SGHRS and CDR2 YFSETQ. V dropped 4 bases and J dropped 6 bases, with 17 bases sitting between them. The CDR3, as DNA: TGCGCCAGCAGCCTGGGACTGCAGATCGGCGAGCAGTACTTC. Translation: CASSLGLQIGEQYF.